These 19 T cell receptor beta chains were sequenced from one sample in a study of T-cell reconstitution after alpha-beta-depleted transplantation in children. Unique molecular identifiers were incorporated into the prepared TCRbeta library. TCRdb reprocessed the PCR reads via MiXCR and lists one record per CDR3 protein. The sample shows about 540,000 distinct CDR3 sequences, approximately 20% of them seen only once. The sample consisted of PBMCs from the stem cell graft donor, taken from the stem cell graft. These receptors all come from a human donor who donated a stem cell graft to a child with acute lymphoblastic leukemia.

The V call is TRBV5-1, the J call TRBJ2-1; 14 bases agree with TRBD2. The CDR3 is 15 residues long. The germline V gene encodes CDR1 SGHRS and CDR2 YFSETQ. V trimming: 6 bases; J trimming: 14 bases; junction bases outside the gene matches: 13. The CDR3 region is CASTPGLAGGWEKFF. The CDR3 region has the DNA TGCGCCAGCACCCCCGGACTAGCGGGAGGTTGGGAGAAGTTCTTC. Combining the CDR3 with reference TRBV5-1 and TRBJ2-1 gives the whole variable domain KAGVTQTPRYLIKTRGQQVTLSCSPISGHRSVSWYQQTPGQGLQFLFEYFSETQRNKGNFPGRFSGRQFSNSRSEMNVSTLELGDSALYLCASTPGLAGGWEKFFGPGTRLTVL.

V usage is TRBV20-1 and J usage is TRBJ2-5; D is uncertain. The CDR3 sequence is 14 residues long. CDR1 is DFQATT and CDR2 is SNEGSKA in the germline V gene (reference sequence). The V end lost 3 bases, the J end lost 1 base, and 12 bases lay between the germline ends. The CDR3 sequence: CSASSPGSQETQYF. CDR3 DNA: TGCAGTGCTAGTTCACCGGGCTCCCAAGAGACCCAGTACTTC.

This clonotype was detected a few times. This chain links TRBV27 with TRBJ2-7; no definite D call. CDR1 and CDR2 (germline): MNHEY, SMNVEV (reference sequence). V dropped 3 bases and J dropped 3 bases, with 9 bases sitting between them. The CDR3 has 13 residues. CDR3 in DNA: TGTGCCAGCAGTTTCGCAATGCGCTACGAGCAGTACTTC. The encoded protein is CASSFAMRYEQYF.

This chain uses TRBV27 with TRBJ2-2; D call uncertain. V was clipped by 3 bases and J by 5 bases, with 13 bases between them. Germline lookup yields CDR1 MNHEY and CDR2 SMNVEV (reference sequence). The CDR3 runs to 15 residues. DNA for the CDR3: TGTGCCAGCAGTTTTCTCCCCGGGTTAACCGGGGAGCTGTTTTTT. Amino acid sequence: CASSFLPGLTGELFF.

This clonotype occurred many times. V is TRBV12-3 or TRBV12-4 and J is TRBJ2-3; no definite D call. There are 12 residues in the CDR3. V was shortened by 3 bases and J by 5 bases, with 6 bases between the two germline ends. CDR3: CASSLREDTQYF. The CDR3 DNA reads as TGTGCCAGCAGTTTGCGAGAAGATACGCAGTATTTT.

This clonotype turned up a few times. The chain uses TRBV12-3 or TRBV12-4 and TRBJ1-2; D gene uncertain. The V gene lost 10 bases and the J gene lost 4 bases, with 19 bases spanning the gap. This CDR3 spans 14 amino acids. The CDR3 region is CATEDESEGYGYTF. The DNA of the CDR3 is TGTGCCACCGAGGATGAGTCCGAGGGCTATGGCTACACCTTC.

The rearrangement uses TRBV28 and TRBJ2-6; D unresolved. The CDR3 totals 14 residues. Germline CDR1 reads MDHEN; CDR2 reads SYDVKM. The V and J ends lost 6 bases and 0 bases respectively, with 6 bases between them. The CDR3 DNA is TGTGCCAGCAGGAGCCGCTCTGGGGCCAACGTCCTGACTTTC. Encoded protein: CASRSRSGANVLTF.

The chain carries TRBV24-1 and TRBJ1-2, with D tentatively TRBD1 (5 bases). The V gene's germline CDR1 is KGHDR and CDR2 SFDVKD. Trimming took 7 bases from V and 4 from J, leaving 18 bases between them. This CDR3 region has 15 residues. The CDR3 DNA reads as TGTGCCACCAGCCCCTCCGGGGGGGATATCTATGGCTACACCTTC. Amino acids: CATSPSGGDIYGYTF.

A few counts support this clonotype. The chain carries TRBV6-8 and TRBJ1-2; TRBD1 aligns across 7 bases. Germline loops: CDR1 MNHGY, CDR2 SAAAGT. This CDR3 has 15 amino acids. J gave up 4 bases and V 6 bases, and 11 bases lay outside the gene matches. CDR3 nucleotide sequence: TGTGCCAGCAGGCTCCTCAGGGGGAGCCTCTATGGCTACACCTTC. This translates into CASRLLRGSLYGYTF.

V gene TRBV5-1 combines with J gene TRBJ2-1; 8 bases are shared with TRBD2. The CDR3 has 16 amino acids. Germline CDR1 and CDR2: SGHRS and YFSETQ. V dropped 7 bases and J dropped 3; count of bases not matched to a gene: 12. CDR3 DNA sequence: TGCGCCAGCGGTAGACCGGGACTAGAATACTACAATGAGCAGTTCTTC. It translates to CASGRPGLEYYNEQFF.

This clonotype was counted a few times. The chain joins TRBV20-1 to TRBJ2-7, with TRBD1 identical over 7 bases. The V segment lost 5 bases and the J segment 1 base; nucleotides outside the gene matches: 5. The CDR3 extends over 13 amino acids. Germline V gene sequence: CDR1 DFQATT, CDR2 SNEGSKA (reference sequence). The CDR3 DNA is TGCAGTGCTGACAGGGTTCAGTCCTACGAGCAGTACTTC. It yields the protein CSADRVQSYEQYF.

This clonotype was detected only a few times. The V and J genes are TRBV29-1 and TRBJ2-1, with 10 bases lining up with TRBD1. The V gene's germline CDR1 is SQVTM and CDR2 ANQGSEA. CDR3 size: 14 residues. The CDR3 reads CTTSGTGAYNEQFF. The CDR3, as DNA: TGCACCACCAGCGGGACAGGGGCCTACAATGAGCAGTTCTTC.

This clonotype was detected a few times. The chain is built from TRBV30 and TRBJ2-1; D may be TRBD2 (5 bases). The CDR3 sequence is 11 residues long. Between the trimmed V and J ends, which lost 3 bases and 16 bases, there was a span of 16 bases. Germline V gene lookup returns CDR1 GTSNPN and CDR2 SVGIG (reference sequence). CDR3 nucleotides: TGTGCCTGGAGGGAAAGGACTGACCCCTTCTTC. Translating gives CAWRERTDPFF.

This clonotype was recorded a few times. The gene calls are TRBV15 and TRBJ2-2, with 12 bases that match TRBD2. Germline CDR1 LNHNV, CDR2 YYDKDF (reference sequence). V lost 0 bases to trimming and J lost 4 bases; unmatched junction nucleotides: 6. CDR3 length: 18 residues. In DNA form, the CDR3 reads TGTGCCACCAGCAGAGATCTCACGGGACTAGCGGGCACCGGGGAGCTGTTTTTT. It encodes CATSRDLTGLAGTGELFF.

CDR3: CASSIAPGSTEAFF. DNA of the CDR3: TGTGCCAGTAGTATAGCTCCGGGGAGCACTGAAGCTTTCTTT. The V gene is TRBV19, the J gene TRBJ1-1; D not certain. V was cut by 1 base and J by 4 bases, with 10 bases left in between. Germline-derived CDR1 and CDR2 are LNHDA and SQIVND (reference sequence). The CDR3 sequence is 14 residues long.

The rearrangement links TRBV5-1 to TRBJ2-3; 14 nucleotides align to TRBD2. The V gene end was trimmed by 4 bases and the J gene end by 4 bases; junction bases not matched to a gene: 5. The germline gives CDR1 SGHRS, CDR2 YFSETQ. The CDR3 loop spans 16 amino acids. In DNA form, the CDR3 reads TGCGCCAGCAGCGGGGGACTAGCGGGAGATGCAGATACGCAGTATTTT. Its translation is CASSGGLAGDADTQYF.

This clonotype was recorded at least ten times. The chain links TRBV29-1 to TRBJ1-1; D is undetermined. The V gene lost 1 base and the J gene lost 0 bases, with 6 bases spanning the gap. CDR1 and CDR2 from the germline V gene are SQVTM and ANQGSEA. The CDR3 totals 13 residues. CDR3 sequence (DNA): TGCAGCGTTGAAGGGACTGTGAACACTGAAGCTTTCTTT. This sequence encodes CSVEGTVNTEAFF.

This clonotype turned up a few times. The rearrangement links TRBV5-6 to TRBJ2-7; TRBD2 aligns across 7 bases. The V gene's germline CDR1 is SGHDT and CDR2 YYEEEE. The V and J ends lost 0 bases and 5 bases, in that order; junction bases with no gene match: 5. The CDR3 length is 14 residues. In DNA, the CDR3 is TGTGCCAGCAGCTTGGAAGGCGGGAGCGACGAGCAGTACTTC. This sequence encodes CASSLEGGSDEQYF.

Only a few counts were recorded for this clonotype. The CDR3 DNA follows: TGTGCCAGCAGTTACTGGGGCGGGACGACCAATGAGCAGTTCTTC. The encoded protein is CASSYWGGTTNEQFF. The V gene is TRBV6-2 or TRBV6-3, the J gene TRBJ2-1; maybe TRBD2 (6 bases). The CDR3 loop spans 15 amino acids. CDR1 is MNHEY, CDR2 SVGEGT, per germline. V shed 1 base and J shed 6 bases, with 13 bases lying between them.